Given below is one T cell receptor (beta chain) in context. Trimming cost V 7 bases and J 0 bases; bases outside gene matches: 6. This CDR3 is built from 16 residues. The germline V gene encodes CDR1 LNHDA and CDR2 SQIVND (reference sequence). Clones were read by immunoSEQ multiplex PCR, and TCRdb kept only the in-frame ones, dropping some. Of about 7,200 clones listed, 85% to 90% are singletons. This specimen comes from a study of hypomethylating agent response in myelodysplastic syndrome. About the research overall: Patients with myelodysplastic syndrome were roughly ten male and 2 female. With a mean age of around 75 +/- 6.5 years, patients were most commonly cytogenetically diploid. The most frequent mutation was TET2, in 5 of 11 patients.

This specimen was bone marrow, taken before or after starting hypomethylating agent treatment for myelodysplastic syndrome (not recorded which). The TCR sequence derives from a human donor with myelodysplastic syndrome. The chain combines TRBV19 with TRBJ2-2, with 9 bases matching TRBD1. The CDR3 region is CASTERQGANTGELFF. DNA for the CDR3: TGTGCCAGTACCGAAAGACAGGGGGCGAACACCGGGGAGCTGTTTTTT.